This T cell receptor (beta chain) was identified in a study of radiation and T cells in renal cell carcinoma. Trimming removed 3 bases from V and 3 bases from J; junction bases left unmatched: 9. Germline V lookup: CDR1 KGHSH, CDR2 LQKENI. The CDR3 runs to 16 residues. The time point: blood 4 weeks post-SBRT, at nephrectomy. Treatment meaning: 15 Gy SBRT to primary tumor, nephrectomy 4 weeks later. TCRdb's copy holds only in-frame clones and misses some; the assay was immunoSEQ multiplex PCR. The sample includes about 90,000 clones, 80% to 90% of them seen just once. This TCR was sampled from a man aged 60-69 years with renal cell carcinoma. Specimen: blood, collected from a patient whose treatment included radiotherapy and nephrectomy. The V and J genes are TRBV18 and TRBJ2-7, with TRBD2 matching over 9 bases. CDR3 region: CASSPREAGGNYEQYF. The CDR3 nucleotides read TGTGCCAGCTCACCTAGGGAAGCGGGAGGAAACTACGAGCAGTACTTC.